These 3 T cell receptor beta chains were sequenced from one sample in a study of shared T cell receptors in the human thymus. TCRdb keeps only in-frame clones here, not all; method: immunoSEQ multiplex PCR. The data hold roughly 710,000 clones, with 70% to 90% observed a single time. These same data were also listed under a study on human thymus T cells.

Source material: thymocytes. These receptor sequences come from a girl under three years old with a congenital heart defect.

The chain joins TRBV2 to TRBJ1-4, with 9 bases aligning to TRBD1. V trimming: 5 bases; J trimming: 5 bases; junction bases outside the gene matches: 6. The CDR3 has 15 residues. Germline V CDR1 and CDR2: SNHLY, FYNNEI. Here the CDR3 reads CASSPWTGENEKLFF. The CDR3 DNA reads TGTGCCAGCAGTCCCTGGACAGGGGAGAATGAAAAACTGTTTTTT.

V is TRBV4-3 and J is TRBJ1-1; D gene ambiguous. CDR3 length: 14 residues. Germline V gives CDR1 LGHNA, CDR2 YSLEER. V was trimmed by 3 bases and J by 1 base, leaving 9 bases between them. The CDR3 DNA reads TGCGCCAGCAGCCATCAACGACAGAACACTGAAGCTTTCTTT. Translation gives CASSHQRQNTEAFF.

The rearrangement joins TRBV12-5 to TRBJ2-5, with a possible D match to TRBD1 (5 bases). Germline assignment: CDR1 LGHNT and CDR2 FRNRAP. This CDR3 is 15 amino acids long. Between the trimmed V and J ends, which lost 0 bases and 3 bases, there was a span of 11 bases. CDR3 region: CASGLVTAPEETQYF. As DNA, the CDR3 is TGTGCTAGTGGTTTGGTGACAGCGCCAGAAGAGACCCAGTACTTC. Variable domain in full (rest from reference TRBV12-5 and TRBJ2-5): DARVTQTPRHKVTEMGQEVTMRCQPILGHNTVFWYRQTMMQGLELLAYFRNRAPLDDSGMPKDRFSAEMPDATLATLKIQPSEPRDSAVYFCASGLVTAPEETQYFGPGTRLLVL.